The sample holds a few counts of the clone carrying this T cell receptor beta chain. Its antigen remains unknown. The data were obtained in a study of post-analysis software for immune sequencing data. Study-wide points: Elevated frequency relative to controls characterized four to six TRBV segments in patients, TRBV5-6, TRBV5-1 and TRBV20-1 among them. The study found significantly lower normalized Chao1 diversity in multiple sclerosis patients than in controls.

Unique molecular identifiers had been added to the TCR beta cDNA libraries. The T cell input of roughly 0.9 to 10 million gave roughly 460,000 cDNA molecules. Each CDR3 protein is one row after TCRdb ran MiXCR on the PCR reads. This table has about 540,000 distinct CDR3 sequences, roughly 34% appearing once. The germline CDR1 and CDR2 sequences are MNHEY and SVGEGT. With 6 bases removed from V and 2 bases from J, the gap between germline ends came to 11 bases. CDR3 size: 15 residues. The V gene is TRBV6-2 or TRBV6-3, the J gene TRBJ2-6; D call uncertain. This receptor was taken from a girl aged 2-17 years with multiple sclerosis. Sequenced sample: blood. The CDR3 DNA sequence: TGTGCCAGCAGCCCCGACCCTGCTGGGGCCAACGTCCTGACTTTC. Its protein product is CASSPDPAGANVLTF.